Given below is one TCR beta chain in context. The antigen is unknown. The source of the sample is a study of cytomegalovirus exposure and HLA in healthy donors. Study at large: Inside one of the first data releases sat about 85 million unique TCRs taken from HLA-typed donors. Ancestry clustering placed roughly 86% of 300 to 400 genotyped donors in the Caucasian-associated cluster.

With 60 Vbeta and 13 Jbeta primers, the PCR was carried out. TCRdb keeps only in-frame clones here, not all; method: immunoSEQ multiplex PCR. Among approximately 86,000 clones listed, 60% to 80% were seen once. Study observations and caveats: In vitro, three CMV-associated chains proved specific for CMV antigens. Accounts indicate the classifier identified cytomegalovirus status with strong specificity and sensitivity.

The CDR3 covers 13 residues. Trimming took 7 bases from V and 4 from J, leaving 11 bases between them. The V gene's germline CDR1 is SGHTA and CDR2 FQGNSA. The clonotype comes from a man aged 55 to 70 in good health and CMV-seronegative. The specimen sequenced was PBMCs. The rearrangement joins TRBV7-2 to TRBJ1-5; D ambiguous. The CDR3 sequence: CASTLVGNQPQHF. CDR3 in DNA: TGTGCCAGCACCCTCGTCGGTAATCAGCCCCAGCATTTT.